This passage covers 9 T cell receptor beta chains from one sample sequenced in a study of cytomegalovirus exposure and HLA in healthy donors. PCR used 60 Vbeta primers and 13 Jbeta primers. TCRdb keeps only in-frame clones here, not all; method: immunoSEQ multiplex PCR. This repertoire shows around 210,000 clones, 82% found once; its top ten account for 2.5% to 3.5%. Input material: PBMCs. Receptors originate from a woman between 35 and 50 years old in good health and CMV-seronegative.

This clone showed up just a few times. The rearrangement uses TRBV6-1 and TRBJ1-5; no clear D. The CDR3 totals 13 residues. The germline CDR1 and CDR2 sequences are MNHNS and SASEGT. V was shortened by 7 bases and J by 0 bases, with 7 bases between the two germline ends. CDR3 coding DNA: TGTGCCAGCAAACAGTATAGCAATCAGCCCCAGCATTTT. This gives the protein CASKQYSNQPQHF.

The CDR3 spells CASSLGVTDTDTQYF. The CDR3, as DNA: TGTGCCAGCAGTTTAGGGGTGACTGACACAGATACGCAGTATTTT. V is TRBV6-6 and J is TRBJ2-3; D perhaps matches TRBD1 (5 bases). Trimming removed 4 bases at V and 2 bases at J, with 13 bases between. The CDR3 sequence is 15 residues long. Germline CDR1 is MNHNY and CDR2 is SVGAGI (reference sequence).

The gene calls are TRBV20-1 and TRBJ1-2, with D tentatively TRBD1 (5 bases). V lost 2 bases to trimming and J lost 8 bases, with 9 bases between them. Germline CDR1 DFQATT, CDR2 SNEGSKA (reference sequence). The length of the CDR3 is 11 residues. Here the CDR3 reads CSARLRGGYTF. CDR3 sequence (DNA): TGCAGTGCTAGATTAAGGGGAGGCTACACCTTC.

This clone appeared a few times. The chain combines TRBV5-5 with TRBJ2-1, with D uncertain. The germline V gene has CDR1 SGHKS and CDR2 YYEKEE (reference sequence). There are 17 residues in the CDR3. The V end was cut by 0 bases, the J end by 0 bases, with 13 bases between. CDR3 sequence (DNA): TGTGCCAGCAGCTTGGCCAGAGGTCAGTCCTCCTACAATGAGCAGTTCTTC. It translates to CASSLARGQSSYNEQFF.

The chain links TRBV10-3 to TRBJ2-3; 10 bases map to TRBD2. The CDR3 has 18 residues. J gave up 1 base and V 2 bases, and 9 bases lay outside the gene matches. Germline assignment: CDR1 ENHRY and CDR2 SYGVKD. CDR3 sequence reads: CAISEMGASGGRTDTQYF. DNA for the CDR3: TGTGCCATCAGTGAGATGGGGGCTAGCGGGGGACGCACAGATACGCAGTATTTT.

The CDR3 coding sequence is TGTGCCAGCAGCTTAGGGACAGGGCCCTCCAGCCCAACTAATGAAAAACTGTTTTTT. This sequence encodes CASSLGTGPSSPTNEKLFF. The chain uses TRBV7-9 and TRBJ1-4; 8 bases are shared with TRBD1. Losses at the gene ends were 1 base for V and 0 bases for J; bases not matched to a gene: 10. This CDR3 is 19 amino acids long. The germline V gene encodes CDR1 SEHNR and CDR2 FQNEAQ (reference sequence).

This chain connects TRBV29-1 to TRBJ2-1; 11 nucleotides agree with TRBD2. V lost 6 bases, J lost 8 bases, and 9 bases stayed unmatched. Germline loops: CDR1 SQVTM, CDR2 ANQGSEA. The CDR3 is made up of 14 amino acids. The CDR3 loop is CSVDLAGGLHEQFF. The CDR3 DNA reads as TGCAGCGTAGACCTAGCGGGAGGTTTACATGAGCAGTTCTTC.

The rearrangement uses TRBV5-1 and TRBJ1-2; 7 bases are a match to TRBD1. J lost 7 bases, V lost 3 bases, and 9 bases had no gene match. The CDR3 has 14 amino acids. CDR1 SGHRS and CDR2 YFSETQ come from the germline V gene. CDR3 sequence (DNA): TGCGCCAGCAGCTCGGGACAGTCCCCTCTTGGCTACACCTTC. The encoded protein is CASSSGQSPLGYTF.

In the case of this clone: The CDR3 does not close with the conserved phenylalanine or tryptophan, likely indicating a read error. The limits of the CDR3 on the DNA are not certain, so only TCRdb's listed CDR3 is given. The chain recombines TRBV28 with TRBJ2-7; no DNA check was done on the table's D call, TRBD2. From its first to its last residue, the CDR3 has 11 amino acids. Germline CDR1 MDHEN, CDR2 SYDVKM. CDR3 protein: CASSLPGTRVS.